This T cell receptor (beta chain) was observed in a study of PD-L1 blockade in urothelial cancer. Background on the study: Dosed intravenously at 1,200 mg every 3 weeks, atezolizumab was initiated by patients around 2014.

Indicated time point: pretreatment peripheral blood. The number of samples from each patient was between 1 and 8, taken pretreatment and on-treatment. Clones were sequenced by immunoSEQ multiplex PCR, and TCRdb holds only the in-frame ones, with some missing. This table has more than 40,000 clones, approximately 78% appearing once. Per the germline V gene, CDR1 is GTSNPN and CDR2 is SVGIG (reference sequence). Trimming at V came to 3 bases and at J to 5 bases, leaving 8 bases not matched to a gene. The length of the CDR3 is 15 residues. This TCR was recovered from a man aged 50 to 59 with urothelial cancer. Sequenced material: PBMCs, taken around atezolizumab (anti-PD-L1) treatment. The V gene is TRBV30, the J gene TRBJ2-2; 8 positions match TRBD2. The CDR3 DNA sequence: TGTGCCTGGAGCGAACTAGCGGTGGGGACCGGGGAGCTGTTTTTT. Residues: CAWSELAVGTGELFF. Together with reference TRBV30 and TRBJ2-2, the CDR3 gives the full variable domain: SQTIHQWPATLVQPVGSPLSLECTVEGTSNPNLYWYRQAAGRGLQLLFYSVGIGQISSEVPQNLSASRPQDRQFILSSKKLLLSDSGFYLCAWSELAVGTGELFFGEGSRLTVL.